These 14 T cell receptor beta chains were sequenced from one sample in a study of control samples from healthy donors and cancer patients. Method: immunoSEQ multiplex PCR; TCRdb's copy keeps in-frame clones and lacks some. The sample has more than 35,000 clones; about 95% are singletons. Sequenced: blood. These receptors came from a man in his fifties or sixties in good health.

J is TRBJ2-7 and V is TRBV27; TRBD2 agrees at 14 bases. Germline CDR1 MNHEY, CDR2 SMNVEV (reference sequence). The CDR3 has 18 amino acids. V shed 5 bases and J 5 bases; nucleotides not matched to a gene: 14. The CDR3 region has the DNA TGTGCCAGCAGTCGCCCTGCCCCCGGGACTAGCGGGGGAGACGAGCAGTACTTC. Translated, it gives CASSRPAPGTSGGDEQYF.

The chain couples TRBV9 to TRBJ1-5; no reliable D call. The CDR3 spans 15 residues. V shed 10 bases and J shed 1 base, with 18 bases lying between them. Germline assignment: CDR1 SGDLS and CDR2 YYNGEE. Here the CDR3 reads CASRAAGRSNQPQHF. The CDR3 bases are TGTGCCTCTCGGGCGGCCGGCCGGAGCAATCAGCCCCAGCATTTT.

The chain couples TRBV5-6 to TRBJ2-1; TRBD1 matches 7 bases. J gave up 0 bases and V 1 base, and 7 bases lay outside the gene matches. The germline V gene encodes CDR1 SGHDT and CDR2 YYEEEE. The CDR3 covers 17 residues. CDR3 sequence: CASSLTQGYYSYNEQFF. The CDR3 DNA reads TGTGCCAGCAGCTTGACACAGGGGTATTACTCCTACAATGAGCAGTTCTTC. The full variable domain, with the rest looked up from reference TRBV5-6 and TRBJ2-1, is DAGVTQSPTHLIKTRGQQVTLRCSPKSGHDTVSWYQQALGQGPQFIFQYYEEEERQRGNFPDRFSGHQFPNYSSELNVNALLLGDSALYLCASSLTQGYYSYNEQFFGPGTRLTVL.

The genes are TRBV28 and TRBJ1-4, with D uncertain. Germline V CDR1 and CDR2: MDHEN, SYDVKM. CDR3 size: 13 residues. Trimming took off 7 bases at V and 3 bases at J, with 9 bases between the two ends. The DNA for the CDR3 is TGTGCCAGCACCATGGCCGCTAATGAAAAACTGTTTTTT. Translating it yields CASTMAANEKLFF.

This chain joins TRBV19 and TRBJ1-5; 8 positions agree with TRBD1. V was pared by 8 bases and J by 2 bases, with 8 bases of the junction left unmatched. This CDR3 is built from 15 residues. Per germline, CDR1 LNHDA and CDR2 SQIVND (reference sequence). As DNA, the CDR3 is TGTGCCAGTCACCAGGGGGCGCGGCGCAATCAGCCCCAGCATTTT. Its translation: CASHQGARRNQPQHF.

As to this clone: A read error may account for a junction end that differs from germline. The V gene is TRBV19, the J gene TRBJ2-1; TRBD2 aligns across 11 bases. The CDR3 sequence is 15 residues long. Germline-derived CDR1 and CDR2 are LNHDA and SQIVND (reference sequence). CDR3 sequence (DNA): TGTGCCAGTAATATATTAGCGGGAGGGCGGAATGAGCAGTTCTTC. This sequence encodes CASNILAGGRNEQFF.

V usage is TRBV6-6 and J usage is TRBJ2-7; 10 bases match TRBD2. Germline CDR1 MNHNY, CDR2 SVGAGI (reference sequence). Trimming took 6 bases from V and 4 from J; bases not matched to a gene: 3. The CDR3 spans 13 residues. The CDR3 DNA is TGTGCCAGCAGGCTAGCGGGAGTTTACGAGCAGTACTTC. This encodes CASRLAGVYEQYF.

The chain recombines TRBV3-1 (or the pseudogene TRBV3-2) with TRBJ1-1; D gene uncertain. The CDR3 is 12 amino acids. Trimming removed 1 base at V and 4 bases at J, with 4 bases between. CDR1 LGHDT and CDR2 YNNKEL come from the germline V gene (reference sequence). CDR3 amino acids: CASSQVGTEAFF. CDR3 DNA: TGTGCCAGCAGCCAAGTCGGCACTGAAGCTTTCTTT.

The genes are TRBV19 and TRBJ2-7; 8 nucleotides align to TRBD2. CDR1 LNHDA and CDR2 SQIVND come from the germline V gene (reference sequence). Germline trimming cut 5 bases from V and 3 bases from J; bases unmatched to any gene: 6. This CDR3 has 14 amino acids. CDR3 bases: TGTGCCAGTAGTCCCACGACTAGCGTCTACGAGCAGTACTTC. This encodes CASSPTTSVYEQYF. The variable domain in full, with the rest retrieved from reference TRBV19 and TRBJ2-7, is DGGITQSPKYLFRKEGQNVTLSCEQNLNHDAMYWYRQDPGQGLRLIYYSQIVNDFQKGDIAEGYSVSREKKESFPLTVTSAQKNPTAFYLCASSPTTSVYEQYFGPGTRLTVT.

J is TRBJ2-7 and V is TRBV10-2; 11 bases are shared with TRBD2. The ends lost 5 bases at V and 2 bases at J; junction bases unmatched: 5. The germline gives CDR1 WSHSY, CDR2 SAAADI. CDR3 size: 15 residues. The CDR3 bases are TGCGCCAGCAGTCCGACTAGCGGGGTCGCCTACGAGCAGTACTTC. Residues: CASSPTSGVAYEQYF.

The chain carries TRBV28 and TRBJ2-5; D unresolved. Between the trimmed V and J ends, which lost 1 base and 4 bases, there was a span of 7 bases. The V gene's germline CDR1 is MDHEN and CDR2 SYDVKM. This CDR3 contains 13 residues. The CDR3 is CASSLYSSETQYF. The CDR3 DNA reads TGTGCCAGCAGTTTATACAGCTCAGAGACCCAGTACTTC.

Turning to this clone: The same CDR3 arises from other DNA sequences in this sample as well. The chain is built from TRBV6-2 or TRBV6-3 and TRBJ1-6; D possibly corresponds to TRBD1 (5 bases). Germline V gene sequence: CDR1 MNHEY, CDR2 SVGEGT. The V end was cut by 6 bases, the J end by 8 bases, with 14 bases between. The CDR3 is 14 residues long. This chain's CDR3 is CASSEQGGDSPLHF. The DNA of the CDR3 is TGTGCCAGCAGCGAGCAGGGTGGTGATTCACCCCTCCACTTT.

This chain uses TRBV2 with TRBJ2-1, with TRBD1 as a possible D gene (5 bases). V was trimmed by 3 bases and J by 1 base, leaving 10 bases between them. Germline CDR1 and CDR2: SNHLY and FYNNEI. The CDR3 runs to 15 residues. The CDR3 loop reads CASSDPTDSYNEQFF. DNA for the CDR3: TGTGCCAGCAGTGATCCGACAGATTCCTACAATGAGCAGTTCTTC.

For the CDR3, the DNA is TGTGCCAGCAGCCAAGAAGAGCGGGAGATGGAGACCCAGTACTTC. Its translation: CASSQEEREMETQYF. J is TRBJ2-5 and V is TRBV4-2; 8 nucleotides match TRBD2. CDR1 LGHNA and CDR2 YNFKEQ come from the germline V gene. CDR3 size: 15 residues. J was trimmed by 5 bases and V by 0 bases; bases with no gene match: 5.